The TCR beta chain under discussion was sequenced for a study of vaccination and CD4 T cells after COVID-19. Study-wide background: As their vaccination, participants received two doses of either BNT162b2 or mRNA-1273 vaccine. A CEFX pool, an HIV-1 Nef pool, or no peptide went to control cultures. Overall study findings and caveats: Median 86.3% of reactive clones detected in convalescent patients emerged only post-vaccination.

At the Johns Hopkins FTIC core, DNA taken from cultured CD4+ T cells was sequenced by way of the Oncomine TCR Beta short-read assay. A single record per CDR3 protein comes from TCRdb applying MiXCR to the PCR reads. The sample yields several thousand distinct CDR3 sequences, under 25% seen once. Treatment described: roughly ten-day PBMC culture with coronavirus spike peptide pools or control peptides (ViraFEST assay). By sample share, this clonotype is large (0.1 to 1%). Antigen unknown. The CDR3 length is 17 residues. CDR1 is SEHNR and CDR2 is FQNEAQ in the germline V gene (reference sequence). The V gene end was trimmed by 6 bases and the J gene end by 0 bases; junction bases not matched to a gene: 5.

V usage is TRBV7-9 and J usage is TRBJ2-6; TRBD1 matches 10 bases. This clonotype originated in a human donor who had recovered from COVID-19. The sequencing used CD4+ T cells from blood, cultured in vitro, collected after SARS-CoV-2 vaccination. The CDR3 DNA follows: TGTGCCAGCAGTCGGACAGGGGGTACCTCTGGGGCCAACGTCCTGACTTTC. As protein: CASSRTGGTSGANVLTF.